The present T cell receptor beta chain was sequenced within a study of T-cell reconstitution after alpha-beta-depleted transplantation in children. The study's findings and limits: Day-60 TCRbeta diversity that was high in some patients was derived from surviving recipient T cells and thymic progenitors. The study reportedly traced alpha-beta T cells about two months after transplant to several hundred expanded graft clones. Hyperexpanded clones declined; after one year, newly produced T cells mostly supplied diversity.

The count of this clonotype is one. Its antigen is currently unknown. The V end was cut by 2 bases, the J end by 6 bases, with 13 bases between. The germline CDR1 and CDR2 sequences are SGHTA and FQGNSA. This CDR3 has 15 residues. During its preparation, the TCRbeta library received unique molecular identifiers. TCRdb called the PCR reads again in MiXCR, with one record for every CDR3 protein. The sample contains almost 600,000 distinct CDR3 sequences, approximately 30% of which appear only once. The chain employs TRBV7-2 and TRBJ2-2; D ambiguous. The sequence was collected from a boy under two years old with Wiskott-Aldrich syndrome, due to receive a stem cell transplant. The input for sequencing was PBMCs, taken before TCRalphabeta/CD19-depleted stem cell transplant. The CDR3, as DNA: TGTGCCAGCAGCTTACGATACGATACATCCGGGGAGCTGTTTTTT. Its translation is CASSLRYDTSGELFF.